This T cell receptor beta chain was documented in a study of tumor-infiltrating lymphocytes in primary liver carcinoma. Study-wide context: The patients included men and women who were aged 30 to 69 years.

The blood RNA (from unsorted whole blood) was obtained, and germline DNA was also extracted. Presurgery, about 3.9 milliliters of peripheral blood were collected. There are many counts of this clonotype. TCR beta cDNA was reverse-transcribed from 450 to 500 ng of total RNA. The reaction used a constant-region primer and ProtoScript II reverse transcriptase. Slightly modified ARM-PCR, run as three nested multiplex PCR rounds, produced the TCR beta libraries. TCRdb recomputed calls from the multiplex PCR reads with MiXCR, one row per CDR3 protein. The repertoire holds approximately 300,000 distinct CDR3 sequences, with 55% to 65% as singletons. Sequencing was performed on peripheral blood. The clonotype comes from a man between 40 and 49 years old with primary liver carcinoma and hepatitis B virus infection.

The DNA of the CDR3 is TGTGCCAGCAGCAGAGGACAGAACTATGGCTACACCTTC. Amino acid sequence: CASSRGQNYGYTF. The rearrangement links TRBV11-2 to TRBJ1-2; a possible D gene is TRBD1 (6 bases). The CDR3 length is 13 residues. V shed 5 bases and J shed 2 bases, with 9 bases lying between them. Germline V gene data show CDR1 as SGHAT and CDR2 as FQNNGV.